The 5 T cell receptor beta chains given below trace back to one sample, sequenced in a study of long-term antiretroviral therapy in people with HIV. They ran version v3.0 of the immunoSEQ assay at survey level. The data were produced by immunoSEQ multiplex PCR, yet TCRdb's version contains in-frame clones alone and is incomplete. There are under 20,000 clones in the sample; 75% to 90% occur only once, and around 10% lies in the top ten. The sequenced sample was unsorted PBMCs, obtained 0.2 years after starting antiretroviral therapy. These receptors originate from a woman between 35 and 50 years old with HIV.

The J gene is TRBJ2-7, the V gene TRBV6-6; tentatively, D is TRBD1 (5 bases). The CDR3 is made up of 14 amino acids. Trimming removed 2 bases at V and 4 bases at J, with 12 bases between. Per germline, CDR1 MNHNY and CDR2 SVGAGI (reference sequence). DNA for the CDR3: TGTGCCAGCAGTTACAGTCCCTCAGGGTACGAGCAGTACTTC. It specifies CASSYSPSGYEQYF.

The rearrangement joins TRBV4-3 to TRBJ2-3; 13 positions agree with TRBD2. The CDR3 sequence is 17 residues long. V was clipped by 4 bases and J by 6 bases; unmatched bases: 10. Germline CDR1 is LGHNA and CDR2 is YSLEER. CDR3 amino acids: CASSPDRTSGGLDTQYF. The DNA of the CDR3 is TGCGCCAGCAGCCCGGACCGGACTAGCGGGGGCCTCGATACGCAGTATTTT.

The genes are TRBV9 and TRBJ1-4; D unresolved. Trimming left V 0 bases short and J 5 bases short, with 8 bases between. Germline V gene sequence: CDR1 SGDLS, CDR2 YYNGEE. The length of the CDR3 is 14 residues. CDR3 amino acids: CASSVGIGNEKLFF. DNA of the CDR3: TGTGCCAGCAGCGTAGGAATAGGGAATGAAAAACTGTTTTTT.

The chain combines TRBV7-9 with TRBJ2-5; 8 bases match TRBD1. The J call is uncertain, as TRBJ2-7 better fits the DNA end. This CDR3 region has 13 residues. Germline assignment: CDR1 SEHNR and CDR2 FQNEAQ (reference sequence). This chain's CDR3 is CASSPTGGYEQYF. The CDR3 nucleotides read TGTGCCAGCAGTCCAACAGGGGGCTACGAGCAGTACTTC.

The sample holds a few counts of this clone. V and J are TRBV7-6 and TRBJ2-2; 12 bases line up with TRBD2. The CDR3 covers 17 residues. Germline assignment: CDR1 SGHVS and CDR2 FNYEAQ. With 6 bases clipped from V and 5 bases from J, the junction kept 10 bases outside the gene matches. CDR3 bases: TGTGCCAGCAGGCCTCAAGAGGGACTAGCGGGTACCGGGGAGCTGTTTTTT. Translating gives CASRPQEGLAGTGELFF.